The sequence of this T cell receptor (beta chain) was determined in a study of chemoradiotherapy in HPV16-positive cancers. Overall study findings and caveats: Candidate HPV-specific clones and E7-related TCR motifs grew in tumor during treatment.

As concerns this clone: Its antigen is unknown.

This CDR3 region has 19 residues. Germline loops: CDR1 SGHRS, CDR2 YFSETQ. With 4 bases removed from V and 3 bases from J, the gap between germline ends came to 29 bases. The assay was immunoSEQ multiplex PCR, and TCRdb's table has in-frame clones only and misses some. The data hold roughly 14,000 clones, with under 95% observed a single time. Repeated repertoire sampling spanned the course of chemoradiotherapy. The sample in question was blood, obtained from a patient who underwent chemoradiotherapy. V is TRBV5-1 and J is TRBJ2-7; tentatively, D is TRBD2 (6 bases). This TCR came from a human donor with HPV-associated anogenital cancer. The CDR3 region is CASSLRGGYASRGIYEQYF. Written as DNA, the CDR3 is TGCGCCAGCAGCCTAAGGGGCGGATACGCCTCTCGGGGGATCTACGAGCAGTACTTC.